The 25 T cell receptor beta chains below were found in one sample sequenced in a study of radiation and T cells in renal cell carcinoma. Time point here: baseline pretreatment blood. The treatment is: 15 Gy SBRT to primary tumor, nephrectomy 4 weeks later. Assay: immunoSEQ multiplex PCR; the TCRdb copy retains only in-frame clones and omits some. The sample records roughly 150,000 clones, about 87% being singletons. The sample here was blood, taken from a patient whose treatment included radiotherapy and nephrectomy. The source of these receptors is a woman between 70 and 85 years old with renal cell carcinoma.

This chain joins TRBV7-2 and TRBJ2-4; 10 bases line up with TRBD2. The CDR3 consists of 18 residues. CDR1 and CDR2 (germline): SGHTA, FQGNSA. Unmatched junction bases numbered 6, after V lost 1 base and J lost 0 bases. DNA for the CDR3: TGTGCCAGCAGCTTAGTGGCTAGCGGGGGCTTAGCCAAAAACATTCAGTACTTC. It yields the protein CASSLVASGGLAKNIQYF.

This clone was observed a single time. This chain joins TRBV28 and TRBJ1-2, with a tentative D call TRBD1 (6 bases). Germline V CDR1 and CDR2: MDHEN, SYDVKM. The CDR3 loop spans 12 amino acids. Deletions cut 7 bases from V and 4 bases from J, with 10 bases between. The chain's CDR3 is CASTPDSYGYTF. CDR3 DNA sequence: TGTGCCAGCACCCCGGACAGCTATGGCTACACCTTC.

The count of this clone is one. The CDR3 DNA follows: TGTGCCAGCAGCTTAGTCGGGGGCGGGAGCTCCTACAATGAGCAGTTCTTC. Residues: CASSLVGGGSSYNEQFF. J is TRBJ2-1 and V is TRBV7-6; D may be TRBD2 (7 bases). The ends were cut back, 1 base at V and 0 bases at J, with 13 bases in the middle. CDR1 and CDR2 (germline): SGHVS, FNYEAQ. The CDR3 extends over 17 amino acids.

V usage is TRBV6-1 and J usage is TRBJ2-3; no reliable D call. Trimming cost V 4 bases and J 7 bases, with 9 bases left between them. The CDR3 is 12 residues long. The germline CDR1 and CDR2 sequences are MNHNS and SASEGT. CDR3 coding DNA: TGTGCCAGCAGTGTCAGTCAAAATACGCAGTATTTT. It encodes CASSVSQNTQYF.

This sequence joins TRBV30 and TRBJ2-5, with D possibly being TRBD2 (5 bases). Trimming left V 5 bases short and J 3 bases short, with 10 bases between. This CDR3 spans 12 amino acids. The germline gives CDR1 GTSNPN, CDR2 SVGIG (reference sequence). CDR3 sequence: CAWGLLEETQYF. DNA of the CDR3: TGTGCCTGGGGACTTTTGGAAGAGACCCAGTACTTC.

This chain connects TRBV7-2 to TRBJ2-3, with 10 bases lining up with TRBD2. Unmatched junction bases numbered 4, after V lost 1 base and J lost 0 bases. In germline, CDR1 is SGHTA, CDR2 FQGNSA. CDR3 length: 17 residues. CDR3 in amino acids: CASSLELAGSSTDTQYF. DNA of the CDR3: TGTGCCAGCAGCTTAGAACTAGCGGGGTCGAGCACAGATACGCAGTATTTT.

V is TRBV28 and J is TRBJ1-2; 8 bases fit TRBD1. V shed 5 bases, J shed 3 bases, and the junction held 11 bases outside the gene matches. The CDR3 has 16 residues. CDR1 is MDHEN and CDR2 is SYDVKM in the germline V gene. CDR3 in amino acids: CASSPSRQGFYYGYTF. The CDR3 region has the DNA TGTGCCAGCAGTCCTAGTCGACAGGGGTTTTACTATGGCTACACCTTC.

The J gene is TRBJ1-1, the V gene TRBV21-1; the listed D gene, TRBD1, was not tested against the DNA. TRBV21-1 is a pseudogene. The CDR3 totals 14 residues. As DNA, the CDR3 is TGTGCCAGCAGCAATATTCCCCCACAGTGTGAAGCTTTCTTT. Encoded protein: CASSNIPPQCEAFF.

V and J are TRBV7-3 and TRBJ2-3, with 12 positions matching TRBD2. This CDR3 spans 16 amino acids. V was pared by 3 bases and J by 5 bases, with 6 bases of the junction left unmatched. Germline CDR1 SGHTA, CDR2 FQGTGA. CDR3 protein: CASSFSSGGAIDTQYF. In DNA form, the CDR3 reads TGTGCCAGCAGCTTCTCTAGCGGGGGGGCCATAGATACGCAGTATTTT. The variable domain in full, completed from reference TRBV7-3 and TRBJ2-3, reads GAGVSQTPSNKVTEKGKYVELRCDPISGHTALYWYRQSLGQGPEFLIYFQGTGAADDSGLPNDRFFAVRPEGSVSTLKIQRTERGDSAVYLCASSFSSGGAIDTQYFGPGTRLTVL.

The gene calls are TRBV7-9 and TRBJ2-1, with 9 bases fitting TRBD1. The CDR3 contains 14 residues. Germline V CDR1 and CDR2: SEHNR, FQNEAQ (reference sequence). V dropped 3 bases and J dropped 5; count of bases not matched to a gene: 2. The CDR3 sequence: CASSFGTGNNEQFF. CDR3 in DNA: TGTGCCAGCAGCTTCGGGACAGGGAACAATGAGCAGTTCTTC.

The J gene is TRBJ2-2, the V gene TRBV7-9, with D unclear. CDR1 is SEHNR, CDR2 FQNEAQ, per germline (reference sequence). This CDR3 has 11 amino acids. V shed 5 bases and J shed 9 bases, with 7 bases lying between them. The CDR3 is CASSPPRELFF. The CDR3 coding sequence is TGTGCCAGCAGCCCCCCCCGGGAGCTGTTTTTT.

This chain links TRBV4-2 with TRBJ1-1; D is undetermined. This CDR3 is built from 15 residues. Trimming cost V 0 bases and J 10 bases, with 18 bases left between them. Looked up from germline, CDR1 is LGHNA and CDR2 is YNFKEQ. The CDR3 reads CASSQETQAQGGAFF. As DNA, the CDR3 is TGTGCCAGCAGCCAAGAGACCCAGGCCCAAGGAGGAGCTTTCTTT.

This chain links TRBV14 with TRBJ2-7; a weak D match, TRBD1 (6 bases). V was trimmed by 2 bases and J by 3 bases, leaving 17 bases between them. This CDR3 is built from 16 residues. Germline V gene lookup returns CDR1 SGHDN and CDR2 FVKESK. This CDR3 is CASSQIVTGLLYEQYF. The CDR3 DNA is TGTGCCAGCAGCCAAATTGTGACAGGCCTCCTCTACGAGCAGTACTTC. Based on the CDR3 plus reference TRBV14 and TRBJ2-7, the full variable domain is EAGVTQFPSHSVIEKGQTVTLRCDPISGHDNLYWYRRVMGKEIKFLLHFVKESKQDESGMPNNRFLAERTGGTYSTLKVQPAELEDSGVYFCASSQIVTGLLYEQYFGPGTRLTVT.

The CDR3 here is CASSTEENTEAFF. Here the CDR3 DNA reads TGTGCCAGCAGTACTGAGGAGAACACTGAAGCTTTCTTT. V usage is TRBV2 and J usage is TRBJ1-1; D remains ambiguous. Germline-derived CDR1 and CDR2 are SNHLY and FYNNEI. V was cut by 5 bases and J by 1 base, with 8 bases left in between. This CDR3 contains 13 residues.

CDR3 nucleotide sequence: TGTGCCAGCAGCTTACCCCCCCCTAATTCACCCCTCCACTTT. Protein: CASSLPPPNSPLHF. V and J are TRBV7-9 and TRBJ1-6; D remains ambiguous. Trimming took off 2 bases at V and 6 bases at J, with 8 bases between the two ends. CDR3 size: 14 residues. Germline CDR1 is SEHNR and CDR2 is FQNEAQ (reference sequence).

The J gene is TRBJ2-5, the V gene TRBV11-3; no definite D call. Looked up from germline, CDR1 is SGHNT and CDR2 is YENEEA. V lost 4 bases, J lost 1 base, and 7 bases lay in between. This CDR3 comprises 13 residues. The CDR3, as DNA: TGTGCCAGCAGCTCAAGACCCCAAGAGACCCAGTACTTC. Its protein is CASSSRPQETQYF.

V and J are TRBV7-3 and TRBJ2-3; 8 bases fit TRBD2. Per germline, CDR1 SGHTA and CDR2 FQGTGA. The CDR3 totals 14 residues. The trim removed 5 bases at V and 5 bases at J, leaving 6 bases unmatched. The chain's CDR3 is CASSIGGAIDTQYF. CDR3 bases: TGTGCCAGCAGCATCGGGGGGGCAATAGATACGCAGTATTTT.

The rearrangement uses TRBV2 and TRBJ1-3, with D uncertain. Trimming took 7 bases from V and 0 from J, leaving 10 bases between them. The CDR3 has 14 residues. Germline CDR1 reads SNHLY; CDR2 reads FYNNEI. The CDR3 is CASILMRSGNTIYF. The CDR3 nucleotides are TGTGCCAGCATACTGATGCGCTCTGGAAACACCATATATTTT.

The chain is built from TRBV6-5 and TRBJ2-7; possibly TRBD1 for D (6 bases). This CDR3 has 14 amino acids. V lost 6 bases and J lost 3, with 15 bases in between. CDR1 and CDR2 (germline): MNHEY, SVGAGI. The CDR3, as DNA: TGTGCCAGCAGGTGGATGGACAGTCGCTACGAGCAGTACTTC. It specifies CASRWMDSRYEQYF.

The CDR3 sequence: CAAVDRYNQPQHF. The CDR3 bases are TGTGCCGCGGTCGACAGGTACAATCAGCCCCAGCATTTT. The chain is built from TRBV6-1 and TRBJ1-5; D possibly corresponds to TRBD1 (6 bases). The germline V gene has CDR1 MNHNS and CDR2 SASEGT. The CDR3 runs 13 residues. V lost 11 bases and J lost 3, with 14 bases in between.

The chain carries TRBV5-1 and TRBJ2-2; TRBD2 aligns across 9 bases. The CDR3 has 16 residues. In germline, CDR1 is SGHRS, CDR2 YFSETQ. V dropped 2 bases and J dropped 0; count of bases not matched to a gene: 2. The CDR3 loop is CASSFAGGTNTGELFF. The CDR3 DNA reads as TGCGCCAGCAGCTTCGCGGGGGGGACGAACACCGGGGAGCTGTTTTTT.

This clone was counted at least ten times. This chain joins TRBV6-4 and TRBJ1-2; D remains ambiguous. The CDR3 has 13 amino acids. Germline V CDR1 and CDR2: MRHNA, SNTAGT. V lost 3 bases and J lost 4, with 9 bases in between. This chain's CDR3 is CASSEGRRYGYTF. The CDR3 DNA is TGTGCCAGCAGTGAAGGCAGGCGCTATGGCTACACCTTC.

The chain recombines TRBV29-1 with TRBJ2-7; D may be TRBD1 (5 bases). Trimming pared 3 bases from V and 6 bases from J, leaving 18 bases between. This CDR3 has 14 amino acids. Germline values: CDR1 SQVTM, CDR2 ANQGSEA. CDR3 nucleotides: TGCAGCGTTGACCACGGTAGGGGTCCGAGCGAGCAGTACTTC. Protein sequence: CSVDHGRGPSEQYF.

V gene TRBV9 combines with J gene TRBJ1-2; maybe TRBD1 (5 bases). CDR1 is SGDLS, CDR2 YYNGEE, per germline. The CDR3 loop spans 14 amino acids. V was cut by 0 bases and J by 4 bases, with 10 bases left in between. The CDR3 is CASSVEQGTYGYTF. Written as DNA, the CDR3 is TGTGCCAGCAGCGTAGAGCAGGGAACCTATGGCTACACCTTC. Full variable domain (remainder filled in from reference TRBV9 and TRBJ1-2): DSGVTQTPKHLITATGQRVTLRCSPRSGDLSVYWYQQSLDQGLQFLIQYYNGEERAKGNILERFSAQQFPDLHSELNLSSLELGDSALYFCASSVEQGTYGYTFGSGTRLTVV.

V and J are TRBV9 and TRBJ2-1; 8 bases agree with TRBD2. Per germline, CDR1 SGDLS and CDR2 YYNGEE. The CDR3 runs to 15 residues. The J segment lost 5 bases and the V segment lost 4 bases, leaving 8 bases of the junction unmatched. The CDR3 loop is CASSSRLAFNNEQFF. The CDR3 DNA is TGTGCCAGCAGCTCCCGACTAGCGTTTAACAATGAGCAGTTCTTC. Combining the CDR3 with reference TRBV9 and TRBJ2-1 gives the whole variable domain DSGVTQTPKHLITATGQRVTLRCSPRSGDLSVYWYQQSLDQGLQFLIQYYNGEERAKGNILERFSAQQFPDLHSELNLSSLELGDSALYFCASSSRLAFNNEQFFGPGTRLTVL.